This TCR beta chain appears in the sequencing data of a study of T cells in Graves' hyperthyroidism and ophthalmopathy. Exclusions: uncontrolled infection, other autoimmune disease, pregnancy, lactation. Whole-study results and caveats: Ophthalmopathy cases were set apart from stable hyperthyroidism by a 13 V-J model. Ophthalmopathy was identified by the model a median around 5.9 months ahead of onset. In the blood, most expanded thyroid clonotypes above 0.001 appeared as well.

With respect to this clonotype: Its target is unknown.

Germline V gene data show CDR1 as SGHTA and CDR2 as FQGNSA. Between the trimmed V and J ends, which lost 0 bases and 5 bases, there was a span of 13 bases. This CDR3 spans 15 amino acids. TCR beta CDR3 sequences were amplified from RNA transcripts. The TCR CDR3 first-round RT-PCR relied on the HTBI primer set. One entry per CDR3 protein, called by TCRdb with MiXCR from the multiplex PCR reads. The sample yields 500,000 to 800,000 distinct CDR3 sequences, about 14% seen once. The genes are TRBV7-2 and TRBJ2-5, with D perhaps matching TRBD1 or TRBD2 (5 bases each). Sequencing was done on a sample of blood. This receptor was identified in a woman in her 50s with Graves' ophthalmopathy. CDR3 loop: CASSLAVGTGETQYF. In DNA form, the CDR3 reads TGTGCCAGCAGCTTAGCGGTGGGGACGGGCGAGACCCAGTACTTC.